The 19 T cell receptor beta chains reported below all come from one sample, sequenced in a study of cytomegalovirus exposure and HLA in healthy donors (dated by TCRdb to 2017 to 2019). Library construction relied on the immunoSEQ multiplex PCR assay. TCRdb holds this immuneACCESS table with in-frame rearrangements only. Some clones are missing; in checked studies, unresolved V genes explain under half, and the rest has no known cause. Here the sample has more than 95,000 clones; 70% to 90% occur a single time. The top ten clones comprise nearly 4.5% of the sample. Sequenced sample: PBMCs. The receptors come from a young man in good health and CMV-seropositive.

The genes are TRBV9 and TRBJ1-3, with unresolved D. The V gene's germline CDR1 is SGDLS and CDR2 YYNGEE. V lost 8 bases to trimming and J lost 9 bases, with 18 bases between them. The CDR3 contains 13 residues. The CDR3 DNA is TGTGCCAGACGAACTATCTTATCGAGCACCATATATTTT. Protein product: CARRTILSSTIYF.

The chain employs TRBV4-3 and TRBJ2-1; TRBD2 matches at 11 bases. The CDR3 loop spans 19 amino acids. The junction had 10 bases not matched to a gene; V was cut back by 3 bases and J by 0 bases. Germline CDR1 LGHNA, CDR2 YSLEER. The CDR3 sequence is CASSHRLAGGTSSYNEQFF. In DNA form, the CDR3 reads TGCGCCAGCAGCCATAGGCTAGCGGGGGGTACCAGCTCCTACAATGAGCAGTTCTTC.

The chain couples TRBV7-2 to TRBJ1-5; D not resolved. This CDR3 spans 13 amino acids. Germline V lookup: CDR1 SGHTA, CDR2 FQGNSA. Trimming took off 6 bases at V and 1 base at J, with 7 bases between the two ends. This CDR3 is CASSLASNQPQHF. CDR3 nucleotide sequence: TGTGCCAGCAGTCTCGCGAGCAATCAGCCCCAGCATTTT.

The V gene is TRBV28, the J gene TRBJ1-5, with TRBD1 identical over 9 bases. Per germline, CDR1 MDHEN and CDR2 SYDVKM. The CDR3 is 16 residues long. The J segment lost 5 bases and the V segment lost 8 bases, leaving 13 bases of the junction unmatched. CDR3 in amino acids: CASSRSGTGPHQPQHF. CDR3 DNA: TGTGCCAGCTCTAGATCCGGGACAGGGCCCCATCAGCCCCAGCATTTT. Full variable domain (remainder filled in from reference TRBV28 and TRBJ1-5): DVKVTQSSRYLVKRTGEKVFLECVQDMDHENMFWYRQDPGLGLRLIYFSYDVKMKEKGDIPEGYSVSREKKERFSLILESASTNQTSMYLCASSRSGTGPHQPQHFGDGTRLSIL.

The gene calls are TRBV11-3 and TRBJ2-2; TRBD1 agrees at 7 bases. V lost 5 bases to trimming and J lost 2 bases; unmatched junction nucleotides: 5. In germline, CDR1 is SGHNT, CDR2 YENEEA. The CDR3 is 15 residues long. The DNA of the CDR3 is TGTGCCAGCAGCCCGGGACAGACAAACACCGGGGAGCTGTTTTTT. Amino acids: CASSPGQTNTGELFF.

The chain joins TRBV29-1 to TRBJ1-6; TRBD1 matches at 8 bases. V lost 4 bases, J lost 7 bases, and 3 bases stayed unmatched. CDR1 and CDR2 from the germline V gene are SQVTM and ANQGSEA. The CDR3 consists of 13 residues. CDR3 DNA: TGCAGCGTTGGACAGGGGATAAATTCACCCCTCCACTTT. This sequence encodes CSVGQGINSPLHF.

This chain uses TRBV21-1 with TRBJ2-6; TRBD1 is the table's D call and was not checked against the DNA. TRBV21-1 is reported as a pseudogene. The CDR3 extends over 18 amino acids. As DNA, the CDR3 is TGTGCCAGCAGCACGGACAGGGGGCTCAACTCTGGGGCCAACGTCCTGACTTTC. Translating gives CASSTDRGLNSGANVLTF.

V and J are TRBV29-1 and TRBJ2-7; D possibly corresponds to TRBD2 (5 bases). Trimming removed 4 bases from V and 4 bases from J, with 17 bases in between. CDR3 length: 14 amino acids. Germline CDR1 and CDR2: SQVTM and ANQGSEA. The CDR3, as DNA: TGCAGCGTTGCGAGGGCAGGAGGAAGGTACGAGCAGTACTTC. Protein product: CSVARAGGRYEQYF.

V usage is TRBV5-6 and J usage is TRBJ2-3; the D is unclear. CDR1 SGHDT and CDR2 YYEEEE come from the germline V gene. V shed 3 bases and J shed 1 base, with 12 bases lying between them. This CDR3 is 15 amino acids long. The CDR3 here is CASSSPGTGTDTQYF. The CDR3 nucleotides read TGTGCCAGCAGCTCACCAGGTACAGGCACAGATACGCAGTATTTT.

The chain has TRBV5-4 and TRBJ1-1; D gene uncertain. The CDR3 is 15 residues long. The germline V and J ends were trimmed by 4 bases and 7 bases, with 20 bases remaining between them. The germline CDR1 and CDR2 sequences are SGHNT and YYREEE (reference sequence). The chain's CDR3 is CASSQTPGPKFEAFF. CDR3 bases: TGTGCCAGCAGCCAGACACCTGGCCCCAAATTTGAAGCTTTCTTT.

The V gene is TRBV15, the J gene TRBJ2-5, with 9 bases that match TRBD2. The germline CDR1 and CDR2 sequences are LNHNV and YYDKDF (reference sequence). The CDR3 has 13 residues. Trimming removed 8 bases from V and 4 bases from J; junction bases left unmatched: 5. The CDR3 region has the DNA TGTGCCACCGGCCTAGCGGGGACAGAGACCCAGTACTTC. Encoded protein: CATGLAGTETQYF.

The V and J genes are TRBV2 and TRBJ2-5; possible D gene TRBD1, 5 bases. Trimming took 8 bases from V and 2 from J, leaving 15 bases between them. CDR3 length equals 14 residues. From germline, CDR1 is SNHLY and CDR2 FYNNEI. The CDR3 DNA reads TGTGCCAGCCCCTATGAGAGACAGCAAGAGACCCAGTACTTC. It codes for CASPYERQQETQYF.

The rearrangement links TRBV29-1 to TRBJ2-3; 7 nucleotides align to TRBD1. Trimming at V came to 5 bases and at J to 2 bases, leaving 16 bases not matched to a gene. CDR3 length equals 17 residues. CDR1 and CDR2 (germline): SQVTM, ANQGSEA. The CDR3 reads CSVSGTALTGPTDTQYF. The CDR3 region has the DNA TGCAGCGTTTCCGGGACAGCTCTTACTGGCCCCACAGATACGCAGTATTTT.

This clone came up once. The chain is built from TRBV19 and TRBJ1-1; unclear D gene. V lost 1 base and J 4 bases, leaving 13 bases between the germline ends. Looked up from germline, CDR1 is LNHDA and CDR2 is SQIVND (reference sequence). This CDR3 comprises 15 residues. The CDR3 spells CASSIGYGSGTEAFF. As DNA, the CDR3 is TGTGCCAGTAGTATAGGTTACGGGTCTGGCACTGAAGCTTTCTTT.

The chain has TRBV14 and TRBJ1-4; 11 nucleotides line up with TRBD1. CDR3 length: 17 residues. Germline V gene data show CDR1 as SGHDN and CDR2 as FVKESK. The junction had 12 bases not matched to a gene; V was cut back by 4 bases and J by 8 bases. DNA for the CDR3: TGTGCCAGCAGCCTCCTTACCGGGACAGGGGGAGCGGAAAAACTGTTTTTT. Protein: CASSLLTGTGGAEKLFF.

This rearrangement joins TRBV28 to TRBJ1-2, with 9 positions matching TRBD1. The V and J ends lost 3 bases and 0 bases, in that order; junction bases with no gene match: 20. Germline V gives CDR1 MDHEN, CDR2 SYDVKM. This CDR3 contains 21 residues. The CDR3, as DNA: TGTGCCAGCAGTTTTATTGTGGGACAGGGATCAGTAGTCGCCTCTAACTATGGCTACACCTTC. Protein product: CASSFIVGQGSVVASNYGYTF.

The table lists this clone with a count of one. This chain uses TRBV27 with TRBJ1-5; D not certain. Germline lookup yields CDR1 MNHEY and CDR2 SMNVEV (reference sequence). The CDR3 consists of 16 residues. The V and J ends lost 0 bases and 7 bases respectively, with 16 bases between them. The CDR3 loop is CASSLSGSDIRQPQHF. Here the CDR3 DNA reads TGTGCCAGCAGTTTATCAGGGAGCGACATCCGCCAGCCCCAGCATTTT.

The V and J genes are TRBV10-3 and TRBJ1-3; 7 bases are a match to TRBD1. Per germline, CDR1 ENHRY and CDR2 SYGVKD. The V and J ends lost 3 bases and 1 base, in that order; junction bases with no gene match: 18. The length of the CDR3 is 20 residues. CDR3 DNA: TGTGCCATCAGTGAAATTTCTCGGGTCGACAGGGCCGGTTCTGGAAACACCATATATTTT. As protein: CAISEISRVDRAGSGNTIYF.

The chain links TRBV27 to TRBJ2-1; 9 nucleotides line up with TRBD1. Germline-derived CDR1 and CDR2 are MNHEY and SMNVEV (reference sequence). V dropped 2 bases and J dropped 2; count of bases not matched to a gene: 1. The CDR3 loop spans 15 amino acids. The DNA of the CDR3 is TGTGCCAGCAGTTTACGGACAGGGGCCTACAATGAGCAGTTCTTC. Translated, it gives CASSLRTGAYNEQFF.